The 6 T cell receptor beta chains in this list originate from one sample, sequenced in a study of blood T cell repertoires in COVID-19. TCRdb's table, derived via immunoSEQ multiplex PCR, lists solely in-frame clones and lacks some. This sample carries tens of thousands of clones, 85% of them seen once, and the ten largest clones take under 7%. Sequencing used peripheral blood. The receptors shown here come from a man aged 45-60 years with active COVID-19.

The count of this clone is one. The CDR3 spells CASSGEGAPYEQYF. The CDR3 DNA is TGTGCCAGCAGCGGTGAGGGGGCACCCTACGAGCAGTACTTC. J is TRBJ2-7 and V is TRBV5-6, with 7 positions matching TRBD1. CDR1 is SGHDT, CDR2 YYEEEE, per germline. The CDR3 has 14 residues. The V segment lost 4 bases and the J segment 2 bases; nucleotides outside the gene matches: 6.

The table lists this clone with a few counts. The rearrangement uses TRBV12-3 or TRBV12-4 and TRBJ2-5, with D possibly being TRBD1 (5 bases). This CDR3 spans 13 amino acids. V gave up 3 bases and J gave up 4 bases, with 9 bases separating them. CDR3 nucleotides: TGTGCCAGCAGTTTCGGACACGGAGAGACCCAGTACTTC. As protein: CASSFGHGETQYF.

This sequence joins TRBV7-2 and TRBJ2-7; possible D gene TRBD2, 6 bases. Per the germline V gene, CDR1 is SGHTA and CDR2 is FQGNSA. V was pared by 1 base and J by 4 bases, with 14 bases between. The CDR3 totals 15 residues. The CDR3 DNA follows: TGTGCCAGCAGCTTAGAATCGGCCGGGGGTTACGAGCAGTACTTC. It is translated as CASSLESAGGYEQYF.

This clone was observed a single time. This chain joins TRBV6-2 or TRBV6-3 and TRBJ2-3; 11 bases match TRBD2. The CDR3 has 17 residues. The trim removed 2 bases at V and 6 bases at J, leaving 10 bases unmatched. Germline CDR1 reads MNHEY; CDR2 reads SVGEGT. The CDR3 sequence is CASSYRLTSGRPDTQYF. The CDR3 DNA sequence: TGTGCCAGCAGTTACCGATTAACTAGCGGGAGACCGGATACGCAGTATTTT.

The chain carries TRBV6-5 and TRBJ2-7, with 7 nucleotides matching TRBD1. Per germline, CDR1 MNHEY and CDR2 SVGAGI. The CDR3 is made up of 13 amino acids. After removal of 6 bases from V and 4 bases from J, the junction contained 6 bases not matched to a gene. As DNA, the CDR3 is TGTGCCAGCAGATCCGGGACAGCTTACGAGCAGTACTTC. It specifies CASRSGTAYEQYF.

The chain combines TRBV2 with TRBJ1-1; 7 bases agree with TRBD1. Unmatched junction bases numbered 4, after V lost 6 bases and J lost 3 bases. CDR3 length: 13 amino acids. Looked up from germline, CDR1 is SNHLY and CDR2 is FYNNEI. The CDR3 nucleotides are TGTGCCAGCAGGGCTACAGGGGACACTGAAGCTTTCTTT. The encoded protein is CASRATGDTEAFF.